Described below is a single T cell receptor beta chain sequence and its context. This clonotype was seen repeatedly, ten times or more. Its antigen is currently not known. Base qualities are not provided; no much larger clone lies one nucleotide away. Libraries came from PCR. The instrument was an Illumina HiSeq 2500. TCR library preparation used molecular barcoding, with unique molecular identifiers applied to normalize quantification of the TCRbeta repertoire. TCRdb itself trimmed the public reads at Q25 with fastp, ran MiXCR and retained productive beta chains. Each entry is one CDR3 protein sequence, shown with its most common DNA and genes. The sample table holds 540,000 or so distinct CDR3 sequences, of which more than 20% were seen once. The ten largest clones capture less than 15% of the sample. From its cysteine to its phenylalanine, the CDR3 spans 12 amino acids. Of the read, only the CDR3 DNA is kept; its 36 bases are in frame from base 1. The germline V gene (reference sequence) supplies CDR1 LNHNV and CDR2 YYDKDF. Trimming costs V 6 bases and J 7 bases, and their ends lie 12 bases apart.

The source of the sample is a study of T-cell reconstitution after alpha-beta-depleted transplantation in children (dated by TCRdb to the mid-2010s). About the investigation overall: T-cell immune reconstitution after TCRalphabeta/CD19-depleted allogeneic hematopoietic cell transplantation in children was quantitatively tracked in the study by means of TCR repertoire profiling.

Broad study findings and their caveats: The apparently early recovery of alphabetaT-cell counts about two months after transplant reportedly depended on only several hundred rapidly expanded clones that came from non-depleted graft cells. Over subsequent months, a decline in hyperexpanded clone frequencies was noted, and after one year, T-cell counts and TCRbeta diversity were mostly ascribed to newly produced T cells. In some patients, the high TCRbeta diversity seen at day 60 was put down to recipient T cells and intrathymic progenitors that had survived conditioning.

Read against the paper, the sample's treatment or condition label means: allogeneic hematopoietic cell transplantation with graft depleted of TCRalphabeta T cells and CD19 B cells. TCRalphabeta/CD19-depleted allogeneic hematopoietic cell grafts were given to the transplant recipients, all of whom were children. This material consisted of PBMCs, mostly from graft donor cells, taken 360 days after TCRalphabeta/CD19-depleted stem cell transplant. The source is a boy under three years old who had a stem cell transplant for acute myeloid leukemia, so the T cells may come from the graft donor. The rearranged chain carries TRBV15 and TRBJ2-5, with no confident D gene call. The encoded CDR3 is CATSLTPGTQYF. The nucleotide sequence is TGTGCCACCAGTTTGACCCCGGGGACCCAGTACTTC.